The TCR beta chain under discussion was sequenced for a study of T cell clonotyping in hematopoietic cell transplantation. Whole-study results and caveats: Higher Inverse Simpson Index values in graft donor and pretransplant recipient predicted broader posttransplant TCR diversity.

Profiling relied on immunoSEQ multiplex PCR, and the TCRdb table lists in-frame clones only, not all of them. The data hold approximately 25,000 clones, with 70% to 85% observed a single time. Germline CDR1 and CDR2: SGHDN and FVKESK. The CDR3 contains 12 residues. Deletions cut 4 bases from V and 4 bases from J, with 7 bases between. On this clone: Its antigen is as yet unknown.

The sample's time point: recipient sample about 28 days before transplant, after cytoreduction. The sequencing here drew on peripheral blood mononuclear cells, taken before stem cell transplant. The chain uses TRBV14 and TRBJ1-2, with a tentative D call TRBD1 (5 bases). The TCR was taken from a woman aged 55-69 years with acute myeloid leukemia. Some clones in this sample may be carry-over from other donors' samples. The chain's CDR3 is CASSPQGYGYTF. The CDR3 bases are TGTGCCAGCAGCCCTCAGGGCTATGGCTACACCTTC.